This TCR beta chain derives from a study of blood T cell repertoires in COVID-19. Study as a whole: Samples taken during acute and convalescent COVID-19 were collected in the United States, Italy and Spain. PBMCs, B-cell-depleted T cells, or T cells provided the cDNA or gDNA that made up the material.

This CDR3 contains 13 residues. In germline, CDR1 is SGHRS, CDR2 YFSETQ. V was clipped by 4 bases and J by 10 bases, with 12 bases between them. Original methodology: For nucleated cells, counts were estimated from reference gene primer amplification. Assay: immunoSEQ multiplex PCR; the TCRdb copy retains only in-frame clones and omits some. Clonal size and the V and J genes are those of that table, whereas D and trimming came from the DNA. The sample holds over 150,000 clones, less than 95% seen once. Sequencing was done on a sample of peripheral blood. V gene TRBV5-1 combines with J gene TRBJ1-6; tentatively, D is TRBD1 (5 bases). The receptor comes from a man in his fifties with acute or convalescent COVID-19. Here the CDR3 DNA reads TGCGCCAGCAGCGCGCCCCCAGGGTCACCCCTCCACTTT. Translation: CASSAPPGSPLHF.